The rows below give T cell receptor beta chains drawn from one sample of a study of T cells in Graves' hyperthyroidism and ophthalmopathy. TCRdb redid the calling of the multiplex PCR reads with MiXCR, one entry per CDR3 protein. The sample has some 350,000 distinct CDR3 sequences, 12% to 15% seen once. Sequencing used blood. The receptor set was obtained from a woman aged 55-75 years with Graves' ophthalmopathy. CDR3s leave out the opening cysteine and the closing phenylalanine or tryptophan. The order of the fields is J gene, V gene, CDR3 protein.

>TRBJ2-7|TRBV12-3/TRBV12-4
ASRGGRGTYEQY
>TRBJ2-3|TRBV29-1
SVEKLGGSTDTQY
>TRBJ2-7|TRBV20-1
SAKGPNEQY
>TRBJ2-5|TRBV20-1
SAETAYQETQY
>TRBJ2-3|TRBV11-2
ASSEDGRGIDTQY
>TRBJ2-3|TRBV28
ASTRVLSTDTQY
>TRBJ2-1|TRBV3-1
ASSQRVGAGGGINEQF
>TRBJ2-3|TRBV20-1
SASGSLAGNTDTQY
>TRBJ1-2|TRBV7-9
ASSSGTGDYGYT
>TRBJ2-7|TRBV5-1
ASSSSSGSGNYEQY
>TRBJ2-7|TRBV6-2/TRBV6-3
ASSYSPRAALSYEQY
>TRBJ2-7|TRBV4-1
ASSQEDRGSSYEQY
>TRBJ2-7|TRBV11-2
ASSPSVRGYEQY
>TRBJ1-1|TRBV6-1
ASSEERTDKAF
>TRBJ2-1|TRBV6-1
ASSFRGLQTYNEQF
>TRBJ2-1|TRBV28
ASSLSSGLYNEQF
>TRBJ2-1|TRBV7-9
AEGAPWMGTRKIEQF
>TRBJ2-1|TRBV28
ASSLPTSGIYNEQF
>TRBJ2-3|TRBV20-1
SASHTDTQY
>TRBJ2-7|TRBV10-2
ASTSGSSGTEQY
>TRBJ2-7|TRBV2
ASSGTFVTSGDYEQY
>TRBJ2-3|TRBV6-4
ASSPGGSSTDTQY
>TRBJ2-1|TRBV7-2
ASSIDYRQLNEQF
>TRBJ2-1|TRBV5-6
ASSLEGSGSSYNEQF
>TRBJ1-5|TRBV6-1
ASSENPSGGSNQPQH
>TRBJ2-2|TRBV6-1
ASTSGTTANTGELF
>TRBJ1-2|TRBV28
ASSLGQGVYGYT
>TRBJ2-7|TRBV4-1
ASSQGLAGIYEQY
>TRBJ2-5|TRBV14
ASSQGSGETQY
>TRBJ2-1|TRBV6-1
ASSYEPALVNEQF
>TRBJ2-1|TRBV20-1
SASDRGNEQF
>TRBJ2-2|TRBV2
ASSVMQATGELF
>TRBJ2-1|TRBV11-2
ASSLAGGPGNEQF